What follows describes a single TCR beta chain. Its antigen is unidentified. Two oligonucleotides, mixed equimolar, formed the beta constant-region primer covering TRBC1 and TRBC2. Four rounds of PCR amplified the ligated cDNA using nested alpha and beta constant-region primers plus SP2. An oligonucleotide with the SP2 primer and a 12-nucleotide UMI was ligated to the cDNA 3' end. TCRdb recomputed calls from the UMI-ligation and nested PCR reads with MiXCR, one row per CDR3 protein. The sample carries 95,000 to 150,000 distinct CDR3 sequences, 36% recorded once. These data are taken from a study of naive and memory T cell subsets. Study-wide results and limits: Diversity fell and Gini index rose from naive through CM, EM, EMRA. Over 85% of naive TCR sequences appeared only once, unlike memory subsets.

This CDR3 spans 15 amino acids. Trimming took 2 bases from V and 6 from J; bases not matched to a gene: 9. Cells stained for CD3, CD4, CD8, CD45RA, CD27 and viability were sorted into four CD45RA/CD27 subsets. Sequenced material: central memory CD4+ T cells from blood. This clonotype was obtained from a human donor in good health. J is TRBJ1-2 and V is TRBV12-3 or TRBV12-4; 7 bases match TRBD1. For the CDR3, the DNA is TGTGCCAGCAGTTTAAGGTCAGGGGGAGGCCATGGCTACACCTTC. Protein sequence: CASSLRSGGGHGYTF.